One and the same sample provided the 30 T cell receptor beta chains below, sequenced in a study of blood T cell repertoires in COVID-19. The method was immunoSEQ multiplex PCR; TCRdb's version includes in-frame clones alone and lacks a portion of them. The sample shows fewer than 85,000 clones, approximately 89% of them seen only once. The sample taken for sequencing was peripheral blood. These receptors all come from a man aged 50-60 years with active COVID-19.

The chain joins TRBV4-1 to TRBJ2-7; 8 bases align to TRBD1. The V gene's germline CDR1 is MGHRA and CDR2 YSYEKL. After removal of 1 base from V and 6 bases from J, the junction contained 2 bases not matched to a gene. The CDR3 runs 13 residues. CDR3 sequence reads: CASSQGGQGEQYF. The CDR3 bases are TGCGCCAGCAGCCAAGGAGGACAGGGCGAGCAGTACTTC.

V gene TRBV24-1 combines with J gene TRBJ1-4; D may be TRBD1 (5 bases). Trimming cost V 4 bases and J 8 bases, with 13 bases left between them. The CDR3 is made up of 14 amino acids. Germline CDR1 KGHDR, CDR2 SFDVKD. For the CDR3, the DNA is TGTGCCACCAGTGACCCTCGGACAAGCGAAAAACTGTTTTTT. Protein sequence: CATSDPRTSEKLFF.

The chain carries TRBV19 and TRBJ1-2, with D tentatively TRBD1 (6 bases). Germline CDR1 reads LNHDA; CDR2 reads SQIVND (reference sequence). CDR3 size: 11 residues. The CDR3 nucleotides read TGTAGGGGGGGAGGGTACTATGGCTACACCTTC. This sequence encodes CRGGGYYGYTF.

V is TRBV27 and J is TRBJ2-2; tentatively, D is TRBD2 (5 bases). Germline values: CDR1 MNHEY, CDR2 SMNVEV (reference sequence). Trimming removed 3 bases from V and 3 bases from J, with 11 bases in between. The CDR3 is made up of 15 amino acids. The CDR3 nucleotides read TGTGCCAGCAGTTTTGAGGGAGTGGACACCGGGGAGCTGTTTTTT. Residues: CASSFEGVDTGELFF.

This clone was found once. This chain joins TRBV29-1 and TRBJ2-7; 8 bases match TRBD2. Per the germline V gene, CDR1 is SQVTM and CDR2 is ANQGSEA. The CDR3 consists of 13 residues. With V trimmed by 3 bases and J by 4 bases, 5 bases remained unmatched. The CDR3, as DNA: TGCAGCGTTGAGGCGGCGGGAGGTTACGAGCAGTACTTC. It encodes CSVEAAGGYEQYF.

The chain employs TRBV9 and TRBJ2-5; 8 bases map to TRBD1. The germline gives CDR1 SGDLS, CDR2 YYNGEE. The CDR3 contains 14 residues. The ends lost 4 bases at V and 2 bases at J; junction bases unmatched: 4. The CDR3 protein is CASSQGTGQETQYF. The CDR3 nucleotides are TGTGCCAGCAGCCAAGGGACAGGTCAAGAGACCCAGTACTTC.

V is TRBV19 and J is TRBJ1-2, with D possibly TRBD1 on 5 matching bases. The germline V gene encodes CDR1 LNHDA and CDR2 SQIVND (reference sequence). V was cut by 3 bases and J by 1 base, with 18 bases left in between. The CDR3 loop spans 17 amino acids. CDR3 protein: CASSIERGGRDNYGYTF. As DNA, the CDR3 is TGTGCCAGTAGTATTGAAAGGGGCGGGAGAGATAACTATGGCTACACCTTC.

The chain is built from TRBV7-2 and TRBJ2-7; no clear D gene. The V gene lost 5 bases and the J gene lost 5 bases, with 10 bases spanning the gap. Germline values: CDR1 SGHTA, CDR2 FQGNSA. The CDR3 totals 12 residues. This CDR3 is CASSPSLDEQYF. CDR3 DNA sequence: TGTGCCAGCAGCCCGTCTTTAGACGAGCAGTACTTC.

J is TRBJ2-7 and V is TRBV19; 8 bases fit TRBD1. The germline CDR1 and CDR2 sequences are LNHDA and SQIVND (reference sequence). Germline trimming cut 6 bases from V and 1 base from J; bases unmatched to any gene: 11. The CDR3 totals 16 residues. The CDR3 nucleotides are TGTGCCAGTAGGAACACGGGACAGGAATATTCCTACGAGCAGTACTTC. It codes for CASRNTGQEYSYEQYF.

The rearrangement links TRBV7-9 to TRBJ2-7; 9 bases are shared with TRBD1. Germline CDR1 and CDR2: SEHNR and FQNEAQ (reference sequence). V was clipped by 4 bases and J by 0 bases; unmatched bases: 4. The CDR3 runs to 15 residues. The CDR3, as DNA: TGTGCCAGCAGCTCGGACAGGGGTCTCTCCTACGAGCAGTACTTC. This codes for CASSSDRGLSYEQYF.

This chain uses TRBV3-1 (or the pseudogene TRBV3-2) with TRBJ1-2; tentative D call: TRBD1 (5 bases). The CDR3 runs 13 residues. Trimming removed 3 bases from V and 4 bases from J, with 9 bases in between. Germline CDR1 is LGHDT and CDR2 is YNNKEL (reference sequence). CDR3 region: CASSHVQGYGYTF. CDR3 DNA: TGTGCCAGCAGCCATGTTCAGGGCTATGGCTACACCTTC.

The chain joins TRBV14 to TRBJ1-1; possibly TRBD1 for D (6 bases). Trimming took off 0 bases at V and 3 bases at J, with 8 bases between the two ends. This CDR3 is built from 14 residues. Germline CDR1 reads SGHDN; CDR2 reads FVKESK. CDR3 nucleotides: TGTGCCAGCAGCCAAGAAGGGGGATACACTGAAGCTTTCTTT. Amino acids: CASSQEGGYTEAFF.

This sequence joins TRBV3-1 (or the pseudogene TRBV3-2) and TRBJ2-3; D is ambiguous. CDR1 is LGHDT, CDR2 YNNKEL, per germline (reference sequence). The CDR3 totals 11 residues. With 5 bases removed from V and 9 bases from J, the gap between germline ends came to 9 bases. The CDR3 DNA reads TGTGCCAGCAGCAATTTAGCAACGCAGTATTTT. Protein product: CASSNLATQYF.

The chain links TRBV11-2 to TRBJ1-2; D is unclear. Germline V CDR1 and CDR2: SGHAT, FQNNGV. There are 13 residues in the CDR3. V lost 4 bases, J lost 7 bases, and 13 bases lay in between. This CDR3 is CASSSRLVSGYTF. CDR3 nucleotide sequence: TGTGCCAGCAGCTCCCGACTGGTGTCTGGCTACACCTTC. The full variable domain, in which reference TRBV11-2 and TRBJ1-2 provide the parts outside the CDR3, is EAGVAQSPRYKIIEKRQSVAFWCNPISGHATLYWYQQILGQGPKLLIQFQNNGVVDDSQLPKDRFSAERLKGVDSTLKIQPAKLEDSAVYLCASSSRLVSGYTFGSGTRLTVV.

This chain joins TRBV18 and TRBJ2-1; D might be TRBD2 (5 bases). V gave up 3 bases and J gave up 6 bases, with 9 bases separating them. The CDR3 has 13 amino acids. CDR1 and CDR2 from the germline V gene are KGHSH and LQKENI. CDR3 loop: CASSPPGTNEQFF. The CDR3 DNA follows: TGTGCCAGCTCACCGCCGGGAACCAATGAGCAGTTCTTC.

The J gene is TRBJ2-3, the V gene TRBV28; tentatively, D is TRBD1 (6 bases). In germline, CDR1 is MDHEN, CDR2 SYDVKM. The CDR3 runs to 13 residues. Trimming shortened V by 10 bases and J by 2 bases, and 13 bases separated the two germline ends. CDR3: CATLGQFTDTQYF. CDR3 nucleotide sequence: TGTGCCACCCTCGGACAGTTCACAGATACGCAGTATTTT.

The rearrangement links TRBV5-1 to TRBJ2-1; perhaps TRBD1 as D (6 bases). V lost 1 base and J 0 bases, leaving 11 bases between the germline ends. CDR1 and CDR2 (germline): SGHRS, YFSETQ. The CDR3 runs 16 residues. Here the CDR3 reads CASSLRADSSYNEQFF. The CDR3 nucleotides read TGCGCCAGCAGCTTGCGGGCGGACAGCTCCTACAATGAGCAGTTCTTC.

The chain employs TRBV24-1 and TRBJ2-7, with 12 bases lining up with TRBD2. Trimming removed 10 bases from V and 2 bases from J; junction bases left unmatched: 2. This CDR3 is 13 amino acids long. The germline gives CDR1 KGHDR, CDR2 SFDVKD. CDR3 nucleotide sequence: TGTGCCACGGGACTAGCGGGTACCTACGAGCAGTACTTC. This gives the protein CATGLAGTYEQYF.

V and J are TRBV7-2 and TRBJ2-2, with D maybe TRBD1 (6 bases). V was shortened by 6 bases and J by 5 bases, with 10 bases between the two germline ends. Germline V CDR1 and CDR2: SGHTA, FQGNSA. This CDR3 has 13 residues. In nucleotides, the CDR3 is TGTGCCAGCAGGGGTAGGGGGACCGGGGAGCTGTTTTTT. Its protein product is CASRGRGTGELFF.

The rearrangement links TRBV14 to TRBJ2-1; a weak D match, TRBD2 (6 bases). Per the germline V gene, CDR1 is SGHDN and CDR2 is FVKESK. Trimming cost V 5 bases and J 10 bases, with 18 bases left between them. This CDR3 is built from 14 residues. The CDR3 sequence: CASSKFSAGLEQFF. CDR3 coding DNA: TGTGCCAGCAGCAAGTTTAGCGCGGGGCTGGAGCAGTTCTTC.

The gene calls are TRBV30 and TRBJ1-2; a possible D gene is TRBD1 (5 bases). Germline V gene lookup returns CDR1 GTSNPN and CDR2 SVGIG (reference sequence). This CDR3 is 12 amino acids long. V was pared by 7 bases and J by 4 bases, with 13 bases between. CDR3 in DNA: TGTGCCTCCAGGGTGAATGGCTATGGCTACACCTTC. It yields the protein CASRVNGYGYTF.

The J gene is TRBJ2-3, the V gene TRBV24-1; 8 bases agree with TRBD1. Germline V CDR1 and CDR2: KGHDR, SFDVKD. This CDR3 has 18 residues. Unmatched junction bases numbered 11, after V lost 2 bases and J lost 2 bases. In DNA, the CDR3 is TGTGCCACCAGTGATTGGGGACGGGGCAGGGGGCCCACAGATACGCAGTATTTT. Its translation is CATSDWGRGRGPTDTQYF.

This clone was seen just once. This chain uses TRBV28 with TRBJ2-1; TRBD2 aligns across 10 bases. CDR1 and CDR2 from the germline V gene are MDHEN and SYDVKM. The J segment lost 1 base and the V segment lost 8 bases, leaving 5 bases of the junction unmatched. The CDR3 spans 15 residues. This chain's CDR3 is CASAAGGRSYNEQFF. CDR3 nucleotide sequence: TGTGCCAGCGCAGCGGGAGGGAGGTCCTACAATGAGCAGTTCTTC.

V usage is TRBV27 and J usage is TRBJ2-7, with D maybe TRBD2 (5 bases). This CDR3 contains 14 residues. V dropped 0 bases and J dropped 7 bases, with 13 bases sitting between them. Per germline, CDR1 MNHEY and CDR2 SMNVEV (reference sequence). The CDR3 sequence is CASSLSRRHGEQYF. CDR3 in DNA: TGTGCCAGCAGTTTATCGAGGAGGCACGGGGAGCAGTACTTC.

The chain uses TRBV29-1 and TRBJ1-2, with D possibly matching TRBD1 (5 bases). Germline CDR1 reads SQVTM; CDR2 reads ANQGSEA. The V and J ends lost 6 bases and 3 bases respectively, with 29 bases between them. The CDR3 has 18 amino acids. CDR3 loop: CSVAPSVGEGRIYYGYTF. The CDR3, as DNA: TGCAGCGTGGCCCCCTCGGTGGGGGAGGGGCGGATTTACTATGGCTACACCTTC.

The chain joins TRBV5-4 to TRBJ2-3; 10 bases fit TRBD2. The CDR3 has 15 amino acids. Germline V lookup: CDR1 SGHNT, CDR2 YYREEE (reference sequence). V was clipped by 3 bases and J by 4 bases; unmatched bases: 5. Written as DNA, the CDR3 is TGTGCCAGCAGCTCCGCTAGCGGGAGCTCAGATACGCAGTATTTT. It is translated as CASSSASGSSDTQYF.

This clone was detected only a few times. The chain couples TRBV29-1 to TRBJ1-2, with D maybe TRBD1 (5 bases). V was pared by 3 bases and J by 6 bases, with 11 bases between. The CDR3 has 12 amino acids. Germline V CDR1 and CDR2: SQVTM, ANQGSEA. CDR3 protein: CSVDGGEDGYTF. The CDR3, as DNA: TGCAGCGTTGACGGGGGGGAAGATGGCTACACCTTC.

J is TRBJ2-2 and V is TRBV25-1; D is unresolved. Trimming cost V 1 base and J 8 bases, with 5 bases left between them. CDR3 size: 12 residues. Per the germline V gene, CDR1 is MGHDK and CDR2 is SYGVNS. The CDR3: CASSESPGELFF. DNA for the CDR3: TGTGCCAGCAGTGAATCCCCGGGGGAGCTGTTTTTT. The full variable domain, in which reference TRBV25-1 and TRBJ2-2 provide the parts outside the CDR3, is EADIYQTPRYLVIGTGKKITLECSQTMGHDKMYWYQQDPGMELHLIHYSYGVNSTEKGDLSSESTVSRIRTEHFPLTLESARPSHTSQYLCASSESPGELFFGEGSRLTVL.

V and J are TRBV28 and TRBJ2-7; TRBD2 aligns across 13 bases. V shed 3 bases, J shed 6 bases, and the junction held 5 bases outside the gene matches. Germline-derived CDR1 and CDR2 are MDHEN and SYDVKM. This CDR3 has 15 amino acids. CDR3 protein: CASSLRLAGGLEQYF. The CDR3 DNA sequence: TGTGCCAGCAGTTTGCGACTAGCGGGAGGACTCGAGCAGTACTTC.

A remark on this clone: Its ends do not fully match the called genes, so a read error is possible. The chain recombines TRBV7-7 with TRBJ2-3, with 12 bases aligning to TRBD2. This CDR3 spans 15 amino acids. Germline V gene sequence: CDR1 SSHAT, CDR2 FNYEAQ (reference sequence). The CDR3 nucleotides are TGTGCTAGCACCGAACTAGCGGGGGGCTCAGATACGCAGTATTTT. Protein sequence: CASTELAGGSDTQYF. Full variable domain (missing parts from reference TRBV7-7 and TRBJ2-3): GAGVSQSPRYKVTKRGQDVTLRCDPISSHATLYWYQQALGQGPEFLTYFNYEAQPDKSGLPSDRFSAERPEGSISTLTIQRTEQRDSAMYRCASTELAGGSDTQYFGPGTRLTVL.